These 20 T cell receptor beta chains share one sample of origin, sequenced in a study of T cells in Graves' hyperthyroidism and ophthalmopathy (dated 2019 in TCRdb). The library was produced with multiplex PCR. These reads were obtained on an Illumina HiSeq 2000. The TCR beta CDR3 regions were amplified from RNA transcripts. The first round of RT-PCR for the TCR CDR3 was performed with the HTBI primer set and the Qiagen OneStep RT-PCR kit. Starting from the raw public reads, TCRdb applied fastp trimming at Q25, assembled clones with MiXCR and retained in-frame beta chains. Each record represents a unique CDR3 protein, reported with the most common genes and DNA among its rows. Counted in this sample were about 210,000 distinct CDR3 sequences; approximately 17% of them appeared once. The top ten hold approximately 46% of the sample. The sample was blood. These receptor sequences come from a man in his forties or fifties with Graves' hyperthyroidism.

This clonotype has at least ten counts. The rearrangement uses TRBV2 and TRBJ2-7, with a possible D match to TRBD1 (5 bases). Between the trimmed V and J ends, which lost 4 bases and 6 bases, there was a span of 10 bases. The CDR3 loop spans 12 amino acids. Germline-derived CDR1 and CDR2 are SNHLY and FYNNEI. DNA of the CDR3: TGTGCCAGCAGTGGGAGTAGGGGCGAGCAGTACTTC. Encoded protein: CASSGSRGEQYF. Filled out from reference TRBV2 and TRBJ2-7, the complete variable domain reads EPEVTQTPSHQVTQMGQEVILRCVPISNHLYFYWYRQILGQKVEFLVSFYNNEISEKSEIFDDQFSVERPDGSNFTLKIRSTKLEDSAMYFCASSGSRGEQYFGPGTRLTVT.

The chain carries TRBV30 and TRBJ1-4; 10 bases are shared with TRBD1. The J segment lost 8 bases and the V segment lost 2 bases, leaving 8 bases of the junction unmatched. Germline V CDR1 and CDR2: GTSNPN, SVGIG (reference sequence). The CDR3 is made up of 15 amino acids. The CDR3 DNA reads TGTGCCTGGAGTCCCGCAGAGGGACAGGGGGAAAAACTGTTTTTT. Encoded protein: CAWSPAEGQGEKLFF. Using reference TRBV30 and TRBJ1-4 for the parts outside the CDR3, the full variable domain is SQTIHQWPATLVQPVGSPLSLECTVEGTSNPNLYWYRQAAGRGLQLLFYSVGIGQISSEVPQNLSASRPQDRQFILSSKKLLLSDSGFYLCAWSPAEGQGEKLFFGSGTQLSVL.

This clonotype was recorded at least ten times. V gene TRBV28 combines with J gene TRBJ1-1; D gene ambiguous. The germline gives CDR1 MDHEN, CDR2 SYDVKM. The CDR3 consists of 12 residues. V dropped 11 bases and J dropped 11 bases, with 21 bases sitting between them. CDR3 DNA: TGTGCCGTTACCGACGGGATTTCGTCCGCTTTCTTT. Its translation: CAVTDGISSAFF.

In its sample, this clonotype was seen many times. The rearrangement joins TRBV7-8 to TRBJ1-1, with D perhaps TRBD1 (5 bases). The germline gives CDR1 SGHVS, CDR2 FQNEAQ. This CDR3 has 17 amino acids. V was pared by 7 bases and J by 2 bases, with 23 bases between. CDR3 nucleotide sequence: TGTGCCAGCACCCATGGGCGGGTTTGGGGGAGTAACACTGAAGCTTTCTTT. Its protein product is CASTHGRVWGSNTEAFF.

This clonotype has just a few counts. The rearrangement links TRBV3-1 to TRBJ1-5; D is uncertain. This CDR3 is built from 15 residues. Per germline, CDR1 LGHDT and CDR2 YNNKEL (reference sequence). V was pared by 2 bases and J by 4 bases, with 12 bases between. CDR3: CASSQSPGLNQPQHF. The DNA of the CDR3 is TGTGCCAGCAGCCAAAGTCCCGGTCTAAATCAGCCCCAGCATTTT.

This clonotype was seen a few times. CDR3 nucleotides: TGTGCCAGCAGTAGACTAGCGGGATCTGGGGAGACCCAGTACTTC. This gives the protein CASSRLAGSGETQYF. V gene TRBV6-1 combines with J gene TRBJ2-5; 11 positions match TRBD2. This CDR3 is 15 amino acids long. With V trimmed by 5 bases and J by 5 bases, 7 bases remained unmatched. Germline loops: CDR1 MNHNS, CDR2 SASEGT.

This clonotype was recorded at least ten times. The chain links TRBV7-6 to TRBJ2-1; the D gene is possibly TRBD2 (5 bases). Germline CDR1 reads SGHVS; CDR2 reads FNYEAQ. CDR3 length: 16 residues. With 5 bases removed from V and 0 bases from J, the gap between germline ends came to 14 bases. The CDR3 spells CASSRSAGSSYNEQFF. CDR3 bases: TGTGCCAGCAGCCGATCGGCGGGCAGCTCCTACAATGAGCAGTTCTTC.

This clonotype was seen many times. CDR3 region: CASRPTAISYNEQFF. The CDR3, as DNA: TGTGCCAGCAGACCCACGGCAATCTCCTACAATGAGCAGTTCTTC. This rearrangement joins TRBV28 to TRBJ2-1; no firm D call. This CDR3 spans 15 amino acids. Trimming removed 6 bases from V and 0 bases from J, with 12 bases in between. CDR1 and CDR2 (germline): MDHEN, SYDVKM.

This clonotype appeared a few times. The V call is TRBV20-1, the J call TRBJ1-4; possibly TRBD1 for D (5 bases). CDR1 and CDR2 from the germline V gene are DFQATT and SNEGSKA (reference sequence). V was pared by 4 bases and J by 4 bases, with 13 bases between. The CDR3 extends over 14 amino acids. The DNA for the CDR3 is TGCAGTGCTACGGGACGGAGATATAATGAAAAACTGTTTTTT. It is translated as CSATGRRYNEKLFF.

This clonotype occurred a few times. The V call is TRBV7-9, the J call TRBJ2-1; 7 nucleotides agree with TRBD1. J was trimmed by 3 bases and V by 5 bases; bases with no gene match: 1. CDR1 and CDR2 (germline): SEHNR, FQNEAQ (reference sequence). This CDR3 region has 13 residues. The CDR3 here is CASSRDSYNEQFF. The CDR3 DNA reads as TGTGCCAGCAGCCGGGACAGCTACAATGAGCAGTTCTTC.

The chain links TRBV2 to TRBJ2-3, with TRBD2 matching 7 bases. The length of the CDR3 is 13 residues. With V trimmed by 1 base and J by 6 bases, 1 base remained unmatched. Germline V lookup: CDR1 SNHLY, CDR2 FYNNEI. CDR3 nucleotides: TGTGCCAGCAGTGAAGAGACTAGCGATACGCAGTATTTT. Protein: CASSEETSDTQYF.

This clonotype was observed at least ten times. The rearrangement links TRBV11-2 to TRBJ1-1; maybe TRBD1 (6 bases). The V end was cut by 5 bases, the J end by 5 bases, with 18 bases between. The germline gives CDR1 SGHAT, CDR2 FQNNGV. The CDR3 is 15 amino acids. The CDR3 loop is CASSPRGGGSTEAFF. The CDR3 nucleotides read TGTGCCAGCAGCCCTAGGGGGGGCGGGAGTACTGAAGCTTTCTTT.

This clonotype was recorded many times. This chain uses TRBV30 with TRBJ2-2; D ambiguous. This CDR3 is built from 13 residues. V was shortened by 2 bases and J by 4 bases, with 8 bases between the two germline ends. Germline lookup yields CDR1 GTSNPN and CDR2 SVGIG (reference sequence). CDR3 nucleotide sequence: TGTGCCTGGAGTTCCCAAACCACCGGGGAGCTGTTTTTT. As protein: CAWSSQTTGELFF.

This clonotype was observed at least ten times. This CDR3 is CASKMGGRGTDTQYF. The DNA for the CDR3 is TGTGCCAGTAAGATGGGGGGCAGGGGCACAGATACGCAGTATTTT. The J gene is TRBJ2-3, the V gene TRBV6-1; D is perhaps TRBD1 or TRBD2 (6 bases each). This CDR3 comprises 15 residues. V lost 9 bases and J 1 base, leaving 17 bases between the germline ends. Germline lookup yields CDR1 MNHNS and CDR2 SASEGT.

This clonotype was counted at least ten times. The V and J genes are TRBV15 and TRBJ1-1; D unresolved. The V end lost 1 base, the J end lost 4 bases, and 13 bases lay between the germline ends. Germline CDR1 and CDR2: LNHNV and YYDKDF (reference sequence). The CDR3 totals 15 residues. The CDR3 coding sequence is TGTGCCACCAGCAGAGGGAGGAGGGCCGGCACTGAAGCTTTCTTT. This encodes CATSRGRRAGTEAFF.

This clonotype has only a few counts. V and J are TRBV7-9 and TRBJ2-1, with D possibly being TRBD2 (5 bases). CDR1 is SEHNR, CDR2 FQNEAQ, per germline (reference sequence). Between the trimmed V and J ends, which lost 3 bases and 3 bases, there was a span of 21 bases. The CDR3 contains 18 residues. The CDR3: CASSLITFGRAIYNEQFF. The CDR3 DNA reads TGTGCCAGCAGCTTGATAACCTTTGGGAGAGCGATCTACAATGAGCAGTTCTTC.

This clonotype has just a few counts. The rearrangement joins TRBV5-1 to TRBJ2-5; 10 bases map to TRBD2. The CDR3 length is 16 residues. The junction had 4 bases not matched to a gene; V was cut back by 1 base and J by 1 base. Per the germline V gene, CDR1 is SGHRS and CDR2 is YFSETQ. The CDR3 loop is CASSLTSGKGQETQYF. CDR3 in DNA: TGCGCCAGCAGCTTGACTAGCGGGAAAGGCCAAGAGACCCAGTACTTC.

This clonotype has a count of ten or more. The chain joins TRBV28 to TRBJ1-1; 11 bases align to TRBD1. There are 17 residues in the CDR3. Trimming cost V 7 bases and J 1 base; bases outside gene matches: 11. From germline, CDR1 is MDHEN and CDR2 SYDVKM. CDR3 DNA: TGTGCCAGCACTCCGCCCGGGACAGGGGGGAGGAACACTGAAGCTTTCTTT. Its translation is CASTPPGTGGRNTEAFF.

This clonotype was recorded at least ten times. The chain has TRBV7-9 and TRBJ2-7; D may be TRBD2 (6 bases). The CDR3 has 17 amino acids. In germline, CDR1 is SEHNR, CDR2 FQNEAQ (reference sequence). V was pared by 4 bases and J by 5 bases, with 24 bases between. The CDR3 bases are TGTGCCAGCAGCTCCGCCGGGGGTCTAGCGAGTCTCCACGAGCAGTACTTC. Amino acids: CASSSAGGLASLHEQYF.

This clonotype was counted between two and nine times. One end of the junction is discordant with germline, which a read error may explain. The gene calls are TRBV6-6 and TRBJ1-5; no definite D call. This CDR3 has 14 residues. Germline loops: CDR1 MNHNY, CDR2 SVGAGI (reference sequence). Here the CDR3 reads CASTYSGIGQPQHF. CDR3 DNA sequence: TGTGCCAGCACTTACTCCGGGATTGGCCAGCCCCAGCATTTT.